Below are 20 T cell receptor beta chains sequenced from a single sample in a study of blood T cell repertoires in COVID-19. Using immunoSEQ multiplex PCR, the repertoire was profiled, and TCRdb retains in-frame clones only, with some absent. There are about 130,000 clones in the sample; around 83% occur only once, and more than 9.5% lies in the top ten. Sequencing was done on a sample of peripheral blood. These receptors originate from a man aged 40-49 years with active or convalescent COVID-19.

CDR3: CSVGPSGRGNEQFF. The CDR3, as DNA: TGCAGCGTTGGGCCCTCCGGGAGGGGAAATGAGCAGTTCTTC. The V and J genes are TRBV29-1 and TRBJ2-1; 8 nucleotides align to TRBD2. The CDR3 totals 14 residues. V gave up 4 bases and J gave up 7 bases; unmatched junction bases: 9. Germline V lookup: CDR1 SQVTM, CDR2 ANQGSEA.

A word on this clone: Germline and junction disagree at one end, which may indicate a read error. This chain connects TRBV3-1 (or the pseudogene TRBV3-2) to TRBJ2-5, with no clear D. The CDR3 runs to 11 residues. CDR1 and CDR2 (germline): LGHDT, YNNKEL (reference sequence). CDR3 bases: TGTGCCAGCAACCAAGCGGAGACCCAGTACTTC. This codes for CASNQAETQYF.

This chain uses TRBV19 with TRBJ2-1; 9 nucleotides match TRBD2. Looked up from germline, CDR1 is LNHDA and CDR2 is SQIVND (reference sequence). With 3 bases clipped from V and 7 bases from J, the junction kept 13 bases outside the gene matches. The CDR3 is 17 amino acids. CDR3 protein: CASSMRLAETWGNEQFF. The CDR3 bases are TGTGCCAGTAGTATGAGACTAGCGGAGACTTGGGGGAATGAGCAGTTCTTC.

This sequence joins TRBV19 and TRBJ2-3; 11 bases match TRBD2. V lost 1 base, J lost 4 bases, and 13 bases stayed unmatched. Germline V gene sequence: CDR1 LNHDA, CDR2 SQIVND (reference sequence). CDR3 length: 19 amino acids. CDR3 bases: TGTGCCAGTAGTATAGGCCCGAAGAGGCTAGCGGGGGGATCAGATACGCAGTATTTT. Amino acid sequence: CASSIGPKRLAGGSDTQYF. The full variable domain, completed using reference TRBV19 and TRBJ2-3, is DGGITQSPKYLFRKEGQNVTLSCEQNLNHDAMYWYRQDPGQGLRLIYYSQIVNDFQKGDIAEGYSVSREKKESFPLTVTSAQKNPTAFYLCASSIGPKRLAGGSDTQYFGPGTRLTVL.

The chain's CDR3 is CASSSPHGGGIDTEAFF. In nucleotides, the CDR3 is TGTGCCAGCAGCTCTCCCCATGGGGGAGGTATAGACACTGAAGCTTTCTTT. The chain couples TRBV6-2 or TRBV6-3 to TRBJ1-1; tentative D call: TRBD1 (5 bases). V lost 6 bases to trimming and J lost 3 bases, with 23 bases between them. Germline values: CDR1 MNHEY, CDR2 SVGEGT. The CDR3 runs to 17 residues.

V usage is TRBV6-1 and J usage is TRBJ1-5; unclear D gene. Germline lookup yields CDR1 MNHNS and CDR2 SASEGT. The CDR3 has 15 amino acids. V shed 1 base and J shed 4 bases, with 11 bases lying between them. The CDR3 sequence is CASSEGRQINQPQHF. CDR3 DNA sequence: TGTGCCAGCAGTGAAGGGAGGCAGATTAATCAGCCCCAGCATTTT.

Worth noting for this clone: Other DNA sequences in the same sample also yield this CDR3. The chain is built from TRBV18 and TRBJ1-2; tentative D call: TRBD1 (6 bases). CDR3 length: 14 residues. CDR1 and CDR2 from the germline V gene are KGHSH and LQKENI. Trimming pared 4 bases from V and 2 bases from J, leaving 11 bases between. CDR3 DNA: TGTGCCAGCTCACGGGAAGGACAGAACTATGGCTACACCTTC. Protein: CASSREGQNYGYTF.

This clone occurred once. The gene calls are TRBV5-1 and TRBJ2-3; 7 nucleotides align to TRBD1. Trimming removed 0 bases from V and 2 bases from J; junction bases left unmatched: 6. The CDR3 runs 16 residues. Germline CDR1 reads SGHRS; CDR2 reads YFSETQ. CDR3 region: CASSLGVTGHTDTQYF. CDR3 DNA: TGCGCCAGCAGCTTGGGTGTGACAGGGCACACAGATACGCAGTATTTT.

The chain carries TRBV6-1 and TRBJ2-3; TRBD2 matches 7 bases. This CDR3 contains 16 residues. Looked up from germline, CDR1 is MNHNS and CDR2 is SASEGT. Unmatched junction bases numbered 5, after V lost 2 bases and J lost 0 bases. The CDR3 coding sequence is TGTGCCAGCAGTGAAATGGGGCGGGGGAGCACAGATACGCAGTATTTT. Translating it yields CASSEMGRGSTDTQYF.

This chain joins TRBV3-1 (or the pseudogene TRBV3-2) and TRBJ2-2, with D perhaps TRBD2 (6 bases). CDR1 LGHDT and CDR2 YNNKEL come from the germline V gene (reference sequence). Trimming took 3 bases from V and 7 from J, leaving 12 bases between them. This CDR3 spans 14 amino acids. CDR3 protein: CASSQKAGIGELFF. CDR3 coding DNA: TGTGCCAGCAGCCAGAAAGCGGGTATCGGGGAGCTGTTTTTT.

The chain has TRBV6-2 or TRBV6-3 and TRBJ2-1; D ambiguous. Between the trimmed V and J ends, which lost 6 bases and 8 bases, there was a span of 11 bases. The CDR3 is 12 residues long. The V gene's germline CDR1 is MNHEY and CDR2 SVGEGT. CDR3 sequence: CASSPLSYEQFF. CDR3 coding DNA: TGTGCCAGCAGCCCCCTTTCTTATGAGCAGTTCTTC.

The chain employs TRBV7-2 and TRBJ1-3, with unresolved D. V gave up 1 base and J gave up 4 bases, with 11 bases separating them. The CDR3 extends over 15 amino acids. CDR1 and CDR2 from the germline V gene are SGHTA and FQGNSA. CDR3 sequence: CASSLELTRGNTIYF. The CDR3 nucleotides read TGTGCCAGCAGCTTAGAATTGACACGAGGAAACACCATATATTTT.

This chain links TRBV6-6 with TRBJ1-5; TRBD1 matches at 7 bases. The V gene end was trimmed by 5 bases and the J gene end by 2 bases; junction bases not matched to a gene: 6. CDR3 length equals 15 residues. The germline V gene encodes CDR1 MNHNY and CDR2 SVGAGI (reference sequence). The CDR3 DNA is TGTGCCAGCAGTCAGAGGGGGCCTGGCAATCAGCCCCAGCATTTT. It translates to CASSQRGPGNQPQHF.

This clone was detected ten times or more. V gene TRBV5-1 combines with J gene TRBJ2-3, with D perhaps TRBD2 (6 bases). Germline CDR1 SGHRS, CDR2 YFSETQ. The CDR3 spans 16 residues. Trimming cost V 0 bases and J 3 bases, with 14 bases left between them. CDR3 residues: CASSLGGLLGTDTQYF. CDR3 sequence (DNA): TGCGCCAGCAGCTTGGGGGGACTCCTGGGAACAGATACGCAGTATTTT.

The chain recombines TRBV18 with TRBJ2-1; possible D gene TRBD1, 6 bases. The V and J ends lost 3 bases and 1 base respectively, with 10 bases between them. The CDR3 runs 15 residues. Germline V gene data show CDR1 as KGHSH and CDR2 as LQKENI. CDR3 sequence (DNA): TGTGCCAGCTCACCTTTGCAGGGGTCCTACAATGAGCAGTTCTTC. It yields the protein CASSPLQGSYNEQFF.

The V and J genes are TRBV4-1 and TRBJ2-7; 8 bases fit TRBD1. V dropped 0 bases and J dropped 5; count of bases not matched to a gene: 9. CDR3 length: 16 amino acids. In germline, CDR1 is MGHRA, CDR2 YSYEKL. The CDR3 is CASSQENGQGIDEQYF. The CDR3 DNA sequence: TGCGCCAGCAGCCAAGAGAACGGACAGGGTATCGACGAGCAGTACTTC.

This chain joins TRBV2 and TRBJ2-2; no clear D gene. With 3 bases removed from V and 5 bases from J, the gap between germline ends came to 10 bases. This CDR3 comprises 14 residues. Germline values: CDR1 SNHLY, CDR2 FYNNEI. As DNA, the CDR3 is TGTGCCAGCAGTGACTACTCTCCTACCGGGGAGCTGTTTTTT. It is translated as CASSDYSPTGELFF.

This clone was recorded at least ten times. The rearrangement links TRBV7-9 to TRBJ2-5, with TRBD1 as a possible D gene (6 bases). This CDR3 comprises 13 residues. V was clipped by 3 bases and J by 3 bases, with 8 bases between them. Germline CDR1 and CDR2: SEHNR and FQNEAQ (reference sequence). CDR3 residues: CASSLDSKETQYF. DNA of the CDR3: TGTGCCAGCAGCTTGGACAGTAAAGAGACCCAGTACTTC.

The rearrangement uses TRBV11-1 and TRBJ2-2; TRBD1 matches 7 bases. CDR3 size: 15 residues. The germline CDR1 and CDR2 sequences are SGHAT and FQDESV (reference sequence). With V trimmed by 6 bases and J by 2 bases, 6 bases remained unmatched. The CDR3 sequence: CASSYGTVNTGELFF. DNA for the CDR3: TGTGCCAGCAGTTACGGGACAGTAAACACCGGGGAGCTGTTTTTT. The entire variable domain, with the rest obtained from reference TRBV11-1 and TRBJ2-2, is as follows: EAEVAQSPRYKITEKSQAVAFWCDPISGHATLYWYRQILGQGPELLVQFQDESVVDDSQLPKDRFSAERLKGVDSTLKIQPAELGDSAMYLCASSYGTVNTGELFFGEGSRLTVL.

V is TRBV27 and J is TRBJ2-3; 11 nucleotides agree with TRBD2. Germline V gives CDR1 MNHEY, CDR2 SMNVEV (reference sequence). The CDR3 has 18 residues. J lost 7 bases, V lost 2 bases, and 14 bases had no gene match. The CDR3 loop reads CASSLNPGTSGFQYTQYF. The CDR3 coding sequence is TGTGCCAGCAGTTTAAATCCCGGGACTAGCGGTTTTCAATATACGCAGTATTTT.